The 29 T cell receptor beta chains presented below share a single source sample, sequenced in a study of identical twins. TCRdb processed the 5' RACE reads anew with MiXCR; each CDR3 protein has one entry. The repertoire consists of hundreds of thousands of distinct CDR3 sequences, with 12% occurring once and the leading ten covering 7.2%. These records were also assigned to another study, of yellow fever vaccine responses in identical twins.

Sequences were obtained from CD8+ T cells sorted from blood. The receptors derive from a woman between 18 and 29 years old in good health.

This clonotype was detected only a few times. The rearrangement links TRBV7-2 to TRBJ2-1; 11 positions agree with TRBD2. The CDR3 extends over 17 amino acids. Trimming removed 2 bases from V and 3 bases from J; junction bases left unmatched: 6. The germline V gene encodes CDR1 SGHTA and CDR2 FQGNSA. The CDR3 bases are TGTGCCAGCAGCTTATTAGCGGGAGGGACCTACTACAATGAGCAGTTCTTC. This translates into CASSLLAGGTYYNEQFF.

This clonotype appeared many times. The V call is TRBV7-7, the J call TRBJ2-3; D possibly corresponds to TRBD2 (5 bases). Germline loops: CDR1 SSHAT, CDR2 FNYEAQ (reference sequence). Trimming removed 3 bases at V and 5 bases at J, with 12 bases between. CDR3 length: 14 amino acids. The CDR3 here is CASSFGGPGDTQYF. The CDR3 nucleotides are TGTGCCAGCAGCTTTGGCGGGCCGGGAGATACGCAGTATTTT.

This clonotype occurred a few times. The rearrangement links TRBV29-1 to TRBJ2-7; D call uncertain. Germline assignment: CDR1 SQVTM and CDR2 ANQGSEA. There are 13 residues in the CDR3. V was clipped by 2 bases and J by 1 base, with 9 bases between them. The CDR3 DNA is TGCAGCGTTGAATTTGGGAAATCCTACGAGCAGTACTTC. This encodes CSVEFGKSYEQYF.

Here the CDR3 DNA reads TGCAGCGGCGACATCGCTAACTATGGCTACACCTTC. Amino acid sequence: CSGDIANYGYTF. The chain joins TRBV29-1 to TRBJ1-2, with D hard to call. There are 12 residues in the CDR3. V lost 7 bases, J lost 0 bases, and 9 bases lay in between. CDR1 and CDR2 from the germline V gene are SQVTM and ANQGSEA.

This clonotype was counted a few times. This chain joins TRBV7-8 and TRBJ2-2; D might be TRBD2 (7 bases). V gave up 11 bases and J gave up 4 bases, with 14 bases separating them. In germline, CDR1 is SGHVS, CDR2 FQNEAQ. This CDR3 has 13 amino acids. This chain's CDR3 is CAGEGEVTGELFF. The DNA for the CDR3 is TGTGCCGGGGAGGGGGAGGTCACCGGGGAGCTGTTTTTT.

This clonotype was detected a few times. The V call is TRBV9, the J call TRBJ1-2, with unresolved D. CDR1 is SGDLS and CDR2 is YYNGEE in the germline V gene. The CDR3 is 11 amino acids. Trimming stripped 4 bases from V and 6 bases from J, with 7 bases between. CDR3 coding DNA: TGTGCCAGCAGCCCGTGGGATGGCTACACCTTC. It is translated as CASSPWDGYTF.

The chain uses TRBV12-3 or TRBV12-4 and TRBJ2-2; D possibly uses TRBD1 or TRBD2 (6 bases each). V lost 2 bases to trimming and J lost 6 bases, with 10 bases between them. The CDR3 is 14 residues long. DNA of the CDR3: TGTGCCAGCAGTTTAACGGGGGCGGCCGGGGAGCTGTTTTTT. Translated: CASSLTGAAGELFF.

The chain combines TRBV7-9 with TRBJ2-3; 8 nucleotides align to TRBD1. The trim removed 5 bases at V and 4 bases at J, leaving 14 bases unmatched. CDR1 and CDR2 from the germline V gene are SEHNR and FQNEAQ (reference sequence). The length of the CDR3 is 17 residues. The chain's CDR3 is CASSTNDRGPPADTQYF. For the CDR3, the DNA is TGTGCCAGCAGCACCAATGACAGGGGCCCCCCCGCAGATACGCAGTATTTT.

The V gene is TRBV13, the J gene TRBJ2-7; possible D gene TRBD2, 5 bases. This CDR3 has 13 amino acids. The V end was cut by 3 bases, the J end by 3 bases, with 9 bases between. Germline CDR1 and CDR2: PRHDT and FYEKMQ (reference sequence). CDR3 sequence (DNA): TGTGCCAGCAGCTTGCCCGCGGGCTACGAGCAGTACTTC. Translating it yields CASSLPAGYEQYF.

The rearrangement joins TRBV7-9 to TRBJ2-7; no reliable D call. The V end was cut by 5 bases, the J end by 5 bases, with 10 bases between. The CDR3 sequence is 12 residues long. Germline V gene sequence: CDR1 SEHNR, CDR2 FQNEAQ (reference sequence). The CDR3 DNA follows: TGTGCCAGCAGCCACGGTTTCCACGAGCAGTACGTC. Its translation: CASSHGFHEQYV.

In its sample, this clonotype was seen many times. The chain joins TRBV12-3 or TRBV12-4 to TRBJ2-7; maybe TRBD2 (5 bases). Deletions cut 6 bases from V and 7 bases from J, with 16 bases between. The CDR3 is made up of 13 amino acids. CDR3 bases: TGTGCCAGCAGCGGGGTACATCCGGGTGAGCAGTACTTC. The encoded protein is CASSGVHPGEQYF.

V is TRBV7-9 and J is TRBJ2-7; 10 bases are shared with TRBD2. The V gene end was trimmed by 6 bases and the J gene end by 4 bases; junction bases not matched to a gene: 9. This CDR3 is 15 amino acids long. Looked up from germline, CDR1 is SEHNR and CDR2 is FQNEAQ (reference sequence). The CDR3 DNA reads as TGTGCCAGCAGTCCAACTAGCGGGACCCTATACGAGCAGTACTTC. This sequence encodes CASSPTSGTLYEQYF.

The CDR3 DNA reads as TGCAGTGCTAGAGATTTCGCTAGCGGGGACCAAGAGACCCAGTACTTC. It translates to CSARDFASGDQETQYF. The chain employs TRBV20-1 and TRBJ2-5; 9 bases are a match to TRBD2. The CDR3 sequence is 16 residues long. J was trimmed by 0 bases and V by 0 bases; bases with no gene match: 5. From germline, CDR1 is DFQATT and CDR2 SNEGSKA (reference sequence).

This clonotype was observed a few times. This chain joins TRBV28 and TRBJ2-1; 7 bases agree with TRBD2. This CDR3 region has 17 residues. The germline CDR1 and CDR2 sequences are MDHEN and SYDVKM. Trimming took 5 bases from V and 4 from J; bases not matched to a gene: 14. In DNA, the CDR3 is TGTGCCAGCAGTCCAACATTAACTAGCGTAACATACAATGAGCAGTTCTTC. It codes for CASSPTLTSVTYNEQFF.

The table lists this clonotype with a few counts. The chain carries TRBV7-6 and TRBJ2-3; tentative D call: TRBD2 (5 bases). V lost 1 base and J 0 bases, leaving 14 bases between the germline ends. This CDR3 has 17 amino acids. Germline CDR1 is SGHVS and CDR2 is FNYEAQ. The CDR3 reads CASSLVVTSESTDTQYF. CDR3 sequence (DNA): TGTGCCAGCAGCTTAGTGGTCACTAGTGAAAGCACAGATACGCAGTATTTT.

In its sample, this clonotype was seen a few times. This chain links TRBV20-1 with TRBJ2-1; the D is unclear. Germline CDR1 is DFQATT and CDR2 is SNEGSKA (reference sequence). Between the trimmed V and J ends, which lost 0 bases and 0 bases, there was a span of 9 bases. The CDR3 sequence is 15 residues long. The CDR3 region is CSARDRVTSYNEQFF. CDR3 coding DNA: TGCAGTGCTAGAGATCGCGTGACCTCCTACAATGAGCAGTTCTTC.

This clonotype was seen a handful of times. The chain is built from TRBV20-1 and TRBJ2-7; 12 bases are a match to TRBD2. The CDR3 totals 15 residues. With V trimmed by 3 bases and J by 6 bases, 9 bases remained unmatched. Germline CDR1 DFQATT, CDR2 SNEGSKA (reference sequence). The CDR3 reads CSARDLAGGPSEQYF. In nucleotides, the CDR3 is TGCAGTGCTAGGGACCTAGCGGGAGGGCCCTCCGAGCAGTACTTC.

The genes are TRBV11-1 and TRBJ2-1; 13 positions agree with TRBD2. This CDR3 region has 18 residues. The V gene's germline CDR1 is SGHAT and CDR2 FQDESV (reference sequence). V gave up 4 bases and J gave up 3 bases; unmatched junction bases: 9. The CDR3 nucleotides read TGTGCCAGCAGCTCACTAGGACTAGCGGGAGAAGACTACAATGAGCAGTTCTTC. Residues: CASSSLGLAGEDYNEQFF.

The V call is TRBV7-8, the J call TRBJ2-1; 8 bases match TRBD2. This CDR3 has 14 amino acids. The ends lost 9 bases at V and 1 base at J; junction bases unmatched: 5. From germline, CDR1 is SGHVS and CDR2 FQNEAQ. The CDR3 region is CASAGGLSYNEQFF. CDR3 DNA: TGTGCCAGTGCGGGGGGTTTATCCTACAATGAGCAGTTCTTC.

In its sample, this clonotype was seen a few times. V and J are TRBV4-1 and TRBJ2-1, with 8 positions matching TRBD2. Germline V lookup: CDR1 MGHRA, CDR2 YSYEKL. The junction had 12 bases not matched to a gene; V was cut back by 2 bases and J by 9 bases. CDR3 length: 16 amino acids. CDR3 coding DNA: TGCGCCAGCAGCCAATCCCCGGGACTAGTCTCGAGTGAGCAGTTCTTC. Translating it yields CASSQSPGLVSSEQFF.

This sequence joins TRBV11-3 and TRBJ2-7; possibly TRBD2 for D (5 bases). Germline V gene data show CDR1 as SGHNT and CDR2 as YENEEA. The CDR3 covers 16 residues. V shed 1 base and J shed 3 bases, with 16 bases lying between them. This CDR3 reads CASSLGGLKINYEQYF. The CDR3 DNA reads TGTGCCAGCAGCTTAGGCGGGCTAAAAATTAACTACGAGCAGTACTTC. Supplemented by reference TRBV11-3 and TRBJ2-7, the full variable domain reads EAGVVQSPRYKIIEKKQPVAFWCNPISGHNTLYWYLQNLGQGPELLIRYENEEAVDDSQLPKDRFSAERLKGVDSTLKIQPAELGDSAVYLCASSLGGLKINYEQYFGPGTRLTVT.

The V gene is TRBV7-6, the J gene TRBJ2-3, with a weak D call TRBD1 (6 bases). V was shortened by 5 bases and J by 5 bases, with 8 bases between the two germline ends. There are 12 residues in the CDR3. Germline values: CDR1 SGHVS, CDR2 FNYEAQ. CDR3 residues: CASSTQGDTQYF. The CDR3 nucleotides read TGTGCCAGCAGCACACAGGGAGATACGCAGTATTTT.

The chain couples TRBV4-1 to TRBJ1-2, with TRBD1 matching over 9 bases. The CDR3 sequence is 17 residues long. Trimming at V came to 2 bases and at J to 7 bases, leaving 14 bases not matched to a gene. The V gene's germline CDR1 is MGHRA and CDR2 YSYEKL. CDR3 bases: TGCGCCAGCAGCCAATTCTCCCTAAAGGACAGGGGAGGTGGCTACACCTTC. It is translated as CASSQFSLKDRGGGYTF.

This clonotype was detected only a few times. The V call is TRBV27, the J call TRBJ2-7; D might be TRBD1 or TRBD2, each matching 5 bases. This CDR3 is built from 13 residues. The V gene's germline CDR1 is MNHEY and CDR2 SMNVEV (reference sequence). Trimming left V 3 bases short and J 5 bases short, with 11 bases between. CDR3 coding DNA: TGTGCCAGCAGTTTGGGGGAGAGGAACGAGCAGTACTTC. It yields the protein CASSLGERNEQYF.

This clonotype has just a few counts. The genes are TRBV5-8 and TRBJ1-6; a weak D match, TRBD1 (5 bases). Trimming took 2 bases from V and 9 from J, leaving 6 bases between them. Germline lookup yields CDR1 SGHTS and CDR2 YDEGEE. There are 12 residues in the CDR3. DNA of the CDR3: TGTGCCAGCAGCTTTGGGGGTTCACCCCTCCACTTT. Translating it yields CASSFGGSPLHF.

The chain links TRBV20-1 to TRBJ2-5, with 10 bases fitting TRBD2. CDR3 size: 16 residues. CDR1 and CDR2 (germline): DFQATT, SNEGSKA (reference sequence). With V trimmed by 5 bases and J by 5 bases, 14 bases remained unmatched. The CDR3, as DNA: TGCAGTGCTCGTAACGCGCTAGCGGGAGTCTTGGAGACCCAGTACTTC. Protein sequence: CSARNALAGVLETQYF.

This clonotype was recorded a few times. V and J are TRBV7-6 and TRBJ2-7; perhaps TRBD1 as D (7 bases). The CDR3 is 15 amino acids. Trimming took off 5 bases at V and 1 base at J, with 15 bases between the two ends. Looked up from germline, CDR1 is SGHVS and CDR2 is FNYEAQ. The CDR3 nucleotides read TGTGCCAGCAGCCCGGGGGACAGTGAGTCCTACGAGCAGTACTTC. It specifies CASSPGDSESYEQYF.

The sample holds many counts of this clonotype. V is TRBV27 and J is TRBJ2-7, with TRBD2 matching over 8 bases. V was clipped by 6 bases and J by 4 bases; unmatched bases: 5. The germline gives CDR1 MNHEY, CDR2 SMNVEV (reference sequence). The CDR3 is 13 residues long. CDR3 residues: CASSVGLAYEQYF. The CDR3 bases are TGTGCCAGCAGCGTCGGACTAGCTTACGAGCAGTACTTC.

The chain couples TRBV13 to TRBJ1-6; no firm D call. In germline, CDR1 is PRHDT, CDR2 FYEKMQ (reference sequence). The length of the CDR3 is 14 residues. V was pared by 2 bases and J by 11 bases, with 13 bases between. CDR3 region: CASSLSTERAPLHF. Written as DNA, the CDR3 is TGTGCCAGCAGCTTAAGTACCGAACGGGCACCCCTCCACTTT.